The 27 T cell receptor beta chains below come from one sample, sequenced in a study of T cell clonality in common variable immunodeficiency. Only in-frame clones appear in the TCRdb table, and some are missing; sequencing was by immunoSEQ multiplex PCR. The table lists tens of thousands of clones, with no singletons. Sequences were obtained from peripheral blood mononuclear cells. The receptors derive from a person aged 18 to 75 in good health.

Many counts were recorded for this clone. Partial CDR3 DNA: TGTGCCATCAGTGTAGCGGTCACAGATACG. It specifies CAISVAVTDT. The whole CDR3 sequence is CAISVAVTDTQYF. The rearrangement uses TRBV10-3 and TRBJ2-3, with D possibly TRBD2 on 6 matching bases. The read terminates 3 residues before the CDR3 end, so the remaining end is supplied by the germline J gene. CDR1 and CDR2 from the germline V gene are ENHRY and SYGVKD. CDR3 length equals 13 residues. The V gene lost 4 bases and the J gene lost 2 bases, with 7 bases spanning the gap.

This clone has a count of ten or more. The read stops 3 residues short of the end of the CDR3; the missing end is completed from the germline J gene. V is TRBV5-5 and J is TRBJ2-1, with D unclear. Germline CDR1 is SGHKS and CDR2 is YYEKEE (reference sequence). The CDR3 extends over 13 amino acids. V was shortened by 1 base and J by 2 bases, with 4 bases between the two germline ends. The covered CDR3 bases are TGTGCCAGCAGCTTGAGCCCCTACAATGAG. This translates into CASSLSPYNE. The CDR3 in full is CASSLSPYNEQFF.

This clone was counted at least ten times. The CDR3 end is not reached by the read, which stops 3 residues before it; the germline J gene fills it in. This chain connects TRBV4-1 to TRBJ2-3; 8 nucleotides line up with TRBD1. Germline CDR1 reads MGHRA; CDR2 reads YSYEKL. Trimming cost V 0 bases and J 0 bases; bases outside gene matches: 8. The CDR3 spans 18 residues. CDR3 DNA (partial): TGCGCCAGCAGCCAAGAACAGGGGGTACTTGCTAGCACAGATACG. The encoded protein is CASSQEQGVLASTDT. The CDR3 in its entirety is CASSQEQGVLASTDTQYF.

This clone was found many times. The read stops 3 residues short of the end of the CDR3; the missing end is completed from the germline J gene. The rearrangement links TRBV18 to TRBJ1-2; no clear D. V shed 5 bases and J shed 3 bases, with 4 bases lying between them. This CDR3 is 11 amino acids long. The germline CDR1 and CDR2 sequences are KGHSH and LQKENI. CDR3 DNA, as far as it was read: TGTGCCAGCTCAAGGGACTATGGC. This codes for CASSRDYG. The whole CDR3 is CASSRDYGYTF.

At least ten counts were recorded for this clone. The CDR3 end falls 3 residues outside the read, so it is completed with the germline J gene. This chain joins TRBV28 and TRBJ2-2; 9 bases match TRBD1. Germline trimming cut 7 bases from V and 3 bases from J; bases unmatched to any gene: 6. From germline, CDR1 is MDHEN and CDR2 SYDVKM. The CDR3 length is 15 residues. The CDR3 sequence: CASNDRGEYTGELFF. CDR3 bases read: TGTGCCAGCAATGACAGGGGGGAGTACACCGGGGAG.

The sample holds many counts of this clone. Coverage ceases 3 residues before the CDR3 finishes, and the germline J gene fills in the end. The rearrangement uses TRBV4-1 and TRBJ2-5; TRBD2 matches at 7 bases. Losses at the gene ends were 5 bases for V and 2 bases for J; bases not matched to a gene: 5. There are 14 residues in the CDR3. The germline gives CDR1 MGHRA, CDR2 YSYEKL. CDR3 residues: CASSSRTSQETQYF. Partial CDR3 DNA: TGCGCCAGCAGCTCCCGGACTAGTCAAGAGACC.

This clone was seen many times. The missing CDR3 end, 3 residues past where the read stops, is filled in from the germline J gene. The rearrangement links TRBV28 to TRBJ2-7, with 11 nucleotides matching TRBD2. This CDR3 has 15 residues. CDR1 and CDR2 from the germline V gene are MDHEN and SYDVKM. V trimming: 7 bases; J trimming: 5 bases; junction bases outside the gene matches: 10. This CDR3 is CASIHTSGSSHEQYF. The part of the CDR3 DNA that was read is TGTGCCAGCATCCATACTAGCGGGAGTTCCCACGAG.

The sample holds a few counts of this clone. The DNA read from the CDR3 is TGTGCCAGTACTAGCGGGGGCCTCACAGATACG. This codes for CASTSGGLTDT. The whole CDR3 reads CASTSGGLTDTAFF. The gene calls are TRBV19 and TRBJ1-1; D possibly corresponds to TRBD1 (6 bases). The sequence runs out 3 residues before the end of the CDR3; the remainder is reconstructed from the germline J gene. The CDR3 runs 14 residues. Per germline, CDR1 LNHDA and CDR2 SQIVND (reference sequence).

This clone has ten or more counts. Incomplete CDR3 DNA: TGTGCCTGGCTGCCTAGAATCGACAGTGGCGAAAAA. Translated, it gives CAWLPRIDSGEK. The full CDR3 reads CAWLPRIDSGEKLFF. This sequence joins TRBV30 and TRBJ1-4; possibly TRBD1 for D (5 bases). From the germline J gene comes the end of the CDR3, since the read stops 3 residues before it. CDR1 and CDR2 (germline): GTSNPN, SVGIG (reference sequence). V was pared by 5 bases and J by 8 bases, with 21 bases between. The CDR3 is 15 amino acids.

This clone came up a few times. The read comes to an end 3 residues before the CDR3 does, leaving the germline J gene to fill in the end. V and J are TRBV29-1 and TRBJ2-1; the match to TRBD1 covers 8 bases. V lost 2 bases and J lost 5; bases outside the gene matches: 11. CDR3 size: 16 residues. CDR1 SQVTM and CDR2 ANQGSEA come from the germline V gene. CDR3 loop: CSVESRSRGRDNEQFF. CDR3 bases read: TGCAGCGTTGAATCGCGAAGCAGGGGGCGCGACAATGAG.

This clone was picked up many times. This CDR3 reads CASSRTGKKASGNTIYF. CDR3 bases read: TGTGCCAGCAGCCGGACAGGGAAGAAGGCCTCTGGAAACACC. The chain uses TRBV6-2 or TRBV6-3 and TRBJ1-3; 8 bases map to TRBD1. The CDR3 end lies 3 residues beyond the end of the read and is filled in from the germline J gene. This CDR3 spans 17 amino acids. V trimming: 6 bases; J trimming: 0 bases; junction bases outside the gene matches: 10. CDR1 is MNHEY and CDR2 is SVGEGT in the germline V gene.

This clone was recorded at least ten times. The read terminates 3 residues ahead of where the CDR3 ends, so the germline J gene completes it. The rearrangement links TRBV2 to TRBJ2-7, with 7 bases that match TRBD2. The V segment lost 7 bases and the J segment 0 bases; nucleotides outside the gene matches: 9. CDR1 and CDR2 from the germline V gene are SNHLY and FYNNEI. CDR3 length: 15 residues. The CDR3 region is CASTPTAGRSYEQYF. The part of the CDR3 DNA that was read is TGTGCCAGCACCCCCACAGCGGGACGCTCCTACGAG.

This clone was recorded at least ten times. The CDR3 extends 3 residues past the end of the read, so its final part is completed from the germline J gene. This chain connects TRBV7-9 to TRBJ2-2, with 7 bases matching TRBD2. The V gene end was trimmed by 4 bases and the J gene end by 7 bases; junction bases not matched to a gene: 9. CDR3 size: 15 residues. Germline V CDR1 and CDR2: SEHNR, FQNEAQ (reference sequence). CDR3 in amino acids: CASSSGGLSDGELFF. CDR3 bases read: TGTGCCAGCAGCTCCGGGGGACTATCGGACGGGGAG.

This clone was detected many times. The observed sequence ends 3 residues before the CDR3 terminus, with the missing tail filled in from the germline J gene. The rearrangement uses TRBV19 and TRBJ1-5, with 8 positions matching TRBD1. Germline CDR1 LNHDA, CDR2 SQIVND (reference sequence). The CDR3 sequence is 13 residues long. V gave up 6 bases and J gave up 7 bases; unmatched junction bases: 5. The CDR3 here is CASSQQGGQPQHF. Partial CDR3 DNA: TGTGCCAGTAGCCAACAGGGGGGGCAGCCC.

This clone came up many times. The sequenced fragment ends 3 residues before the CDR3 boundary, so the rest is inferred from the germline J gene. The chain uses TRBV20-1 and TRBJ2-5; 7 bases line up with TRBD1. Germline values: CDR1 DFQATT, CDR2 SNEGSKA (reference sequence). Losses at the gene ends were 6 bases for V and 3 bases for J; bases not matched to a gene: 13. The CDR3 is 15 residues long. The CDR3 sequence: CSANTMTGRKETQYF. The sequenced CDR3 bases are TGCAGTGCCAATACTATGACAGGGCGTAAAGAGACC.

This clone was seen at least ten times. The read terminates 3 residues before the CDR3 end, so the remaining end is supplied by the germline J gene. The chain carries TRBV29-1 and TRBJ2-7; D unclear. Germline assignment: CDR1 SQVTM and CDR2 ANQGSEA. The ends were cut back, 1 base at V and 5 bases at J, with 12 bases in the middle. This CDR3 comprises 13 residues. CDR3 sequence: CSVEGDSLNEQYF. Incomplete CDR3 DNA: TGCAGCGTTGAAGGAGACTCCTTGAACGAG.

This clone was counted ten times or more. Coverage ceases 3 residues before the CDR3 finishes, and the germline J gene fills in the end. This chain connects TRBV20-1 to TRBJ2-3, with 7 bases identical to TRBD2. Trimming cost V 6 bases and J 4 bases; bases outside gene matches: 1. Germline values: CDR1 DFQATT, CDR2 SNEGSKA (reference sequence). The CDR3 length is 11 residues. The CDR3 sequence: CSAGLADTQYF. The covered CDR3 bases are TGCAGTGCAGGACTAGCAGATACG.

This clone came up many times. The sequence runs out 3 residues before the end of the CDR3; the remainder is reconstructed from the germline J gene. V is TRBV10-1 and J is TRBJ2-3, with 8 bases fitting TRBD2. V lost 2 bases to trimming and J lost 2 bases; unmatched junction nucleotides: 3. Germline CDR1 reads WNHNN; CDR2 reads SYGVQD (reference sequence). The CDR3 extends over 15 amino acids. The DNA read from the CDR3 is TGCGCCAGCAGTGAGGGTAGCGGGAACACAGATACG. This encodes CASSEGSGNTDT. The CDR3 in its entirety is CASSEGSGNTDTQYF.

The table lists this clone with many counts. The read ends 3 residues early relative to the CDR3; the germline J gene fills the gap. The chain has TRBV19 and TRBJ2-1, with 15 bases lining up with TRBD2. J was trimmed by 8 bases and V by 6 bases; bases with no gene match: 8. Germline assignment: CDR1 LNHDA and CDR2 SQIVND (reference sequence). This CDR3 has 16 residues. The CDR3 sequence is CASSPGLAGGIYEQFF. Incomplete CDR3 DNA: TGTGCCAGTAGCCCGGGACTAGCGGGAGGCATCTATGAG.

In this sample, this clone turned up many times. The read ends 3 residues before the CDR3 terminus; that terminus is restored from the germline J gene. The chain employs TRBV27 and TRBJ2-7, with TRBD1 matching over 7 bases. Germline lookup yields CDR1 MNHEY and CDR2 SMNVEV (reference sequence). This CDR3 contains 14 residues. V gave up 3 bases and J gave up 2 bases; unmatched junction bases: 4. The covered CDR3 bases are TGTGCCAGCAGTTTCAGGACAGGAACCTACGAG. Translating gives CASSFRTGTYE. The entire CDR3 reads CASSFRTGTYEQYF.

This clone showed up many times. The read terminates 3 residues before the CDR3 end, so the remaining end is supplied by the germline J gene. The chain employs TRBV7-9 and TRBJ1-6; the D gene is possibly TRBD1 (5 bases). The CDR3 is 15 amino acids. The V end was cut by 6 bases, the J end by 9 bases, with 18 bases between. Germline CDR1 and CDR2: SEHNR and FQNEAQ (reference sequence). The CDR3 region is CASRAGEGPGSPLHF. The part of the CDR3 DNA that was read is TGTGCCAGCAGAGCGGGGGAGGGGCCGGGTTCACCC.

Many counts were recorded for this clone. Here the CDR3 reads CASSMGQGHEQYF. The CDR3 bases that were read are TGCGCCAGCAGCATGGGACAGGGGCACGAG. The chain carries TRBV5-1 and TRBJ2-7, with 10 bases aligning to TRBD1. The sequence runs out 3 residues before the end of the CDR3; the remainder is reconstructed from the germline J gene. The junction had 3 bases not matched to a gene; V was cut back by 4 bases and J by 5 bases. The germline V gene encodes CDR1 SGHRS and CDR2 YFSETQ. The CDR3 extends over 13 amino acids.

This clone occurred many times. The read ends 3 residues before the CDR3 terminus; that terminus is restored from the germline J gene. V and J are TRBV19 and TRBJ2-2; 9 positions agree with TRBD1. The germline V gene has CDR1 LNHDA and CDR2 SQIVND (reference sequence). With V trimmed by 5 bases and J by 2 bases, 9 bases remained unmatched. There are 17 residues in the CDR3. CDR3 bases read: TGTGCCAGTAGTCCAACAGGGGGCGCGAGTAACACCGGGGAG. It codes for CASSPTGGASNTGE. The entire CDR3 protein reads CASSPTGGASNTGELFF.

This clone was found many times. Read sequence stops 3 residues before the CDR3 end, and the germline J gene provides the missing end. V and J are TRBV20-1 and TRBJ2-7, with 7 bases that match TRBD2. V lost 0 bases and J lost 1; bases outside the gene matches: 3. This CDR3 has 14 amino acids. Germline CDR1 is DFQATT and CDR2 is SNEGSKA (reference sequence). Partial CDR3 DNA: TGCAGTGCTAGAGATTCTAGCGGTTCCTACGAG. It translates to CSARDSSGSYE. The full CDR3 protein is CSARDSSGSYEQYF.

Ten or more counts support this clone. Coverage ceases 3 residues before the CDR3 finishes, and the germline J gene fills in the end. The V gene is TRBV19, the J gene TRBJ2-2, with D possibly being TRBD1 (5 bases). The V end lost 5 bases, the J end lost 3 bases, and 10 bases lay between the germline ends. The CDR3 contains 14 residues. Germline loops: CDR1 LNHDA, CDR2 SQIVND (reference sequence). The CDR3 bases that were read are TGTGCCAGTAGTTTCAGGGTGTACACCGGGGAG. Translated: CASSFRVYTGE. The whole CDR3 is CASSFRVYTGELFF.

Many counts were recorded for this clone. The CDR3 end lies 3 residues beyond the end of the read and is filled in from the germline J gene. The chain joins TRBV27 to TRBJ2-7, with 10 nucleotides matching TRBD1. This CDR3 spans 15 amino acids. CDR1 is MNHEY and CDR2 is SMNVEV in the germline V gene (reference sequence). The V segment lost 5 bases and the J segment 3 bases; nucleotides outside the gene matches: 7. The part of the CDR3 DNA that was read is TGTGCCAGCAGTCTAGGGACAGGGGCGGGCTACGAG. Translated, it gives CASSLGTGAGYE. The CDR3 in full is CASSLGTGAGYEQYF.

This clone was seen at least ten times. Read data end 3 residues before the CDR3 end; the end is taken from the germline J gene. The gene calls are TRBV20-1 and TRBJ1-1; tentatively, D is TRBD1 (5 bases). Trimming took off 4 bases at V and 5 bases at J, with 17 bases between the two ends. CDR3 size: 14 residues. CDR1 is DFQATT and CDR2 is SNEGSKA in the germline V gene (reference sequence). CDR3 region: CSATPDSRGTEAFF. The covered CDR3 bases are TGCAGTGCTACCCCCGACTCTAGGGGAACTGAA.